A single sample is the source of the 2 T cell receptor beta chains below, sequenced in a study of shared clonotypes between healthy human individuals. Libraries were prepared by immunoSEQ multiplex PCR; TCRdb keeps only in-frame clonotypes and omits some of them. In the table there are over 1.4 million clones, 95% to 97% of which are singletons. The specimen sequenced was naive CD4+ T cells sorted from blood. As to subset: CD45RA+ positively selected. These receptors were obtained from a man aged 25 to 45 in good health.

This rearrangement joins TRBV7-2 to TRBJ2-2; D unresolved. Trimming took off 5 bases at V and 3 bases at J, with 7 bases between the two ends. Looked up from germline, CDR1 is SGHTA and CDR2 is FQGNSA. The CDR3 length is 13 residues. The CDR3 DNA is TGTGCCAGCAGCATACGGGACACCGGGGAGCTGTTTTTT. This translates into CASSIRDTGELFF.

This sequence joins TRBV5-4 and TRBJ1-2; TRBD1 might be the D (6 bases). There are 12 residues in the CDR3. The ends were cut back, 2 bases at V and 8 bases at J, with 10 bases in the middle. Germline V gene lookup returns CDR1 SGHNT and CDR2 YYREEE (reference sequence). The CDR3 sequence: CASSFLTGGYTF. DNA for the CDR3: TGTGCCAGCAGCTTTTTGACAGGCGGCTACACCTTC.